This T cell receptor beta chain was sequenced in a study of vaccination and CD4 T cells after COVID-19. Study as a whole: Post-vaccine specimens were obtained a median about 73 days after dose two (range 14 to 241).

Sequenced with the Oncomine TCR Beta short-read assay was DNA taken from cultured CD4+ T cells. TCRdb processed the PCR reads anew with MiXCR; each CDR3 protein has one entry. The sample consists of under 20,000 distinct CDR3 sequences, 35% to 55% of them appearing once. As to this clonotype: Its specificity is unknown.

The CDR3 is 14 amino acids. V lost 5 bases and J lost 0; bases outside the gene matches: 4. CDR1 and CDR2 from the germline V gene are LNHDA and SQIVND (reference sequence). Treatment meaning: roughly ten-day PBMC culture with coronavirus spike peptide pools or control peptides (ViraFEST assay). The chain joins TRBV19 to TRBJ2-7, with 7 bases aligning to TRBD2. This specimen consisted of CD4+ T cells from blood, cultured in vitro, obtained after SARS-CoV-2 vaccination. The receptor was derived from a human donor who had recovered from COVID-19. CDR3 DNA: TGTGCCAGTAGTCCCACTAGCGACTCCTACGAGCAGTACTTC. This sequence encodes CASSPTSDSYEQYF. Together with reference TRBV19 and TRBJ2-7, the CDR3 gives the full variable domain: DGGITQSPKYLFRKEGQNVTLSCEQNLNHDAMYWYRQDPGQGLRLIYYSQIVNDFQKGDIAEGYSVSREKKESFPLTVTSAQKNPTAFYLCASSPTSDSYEQYFGPGTRLTVT.